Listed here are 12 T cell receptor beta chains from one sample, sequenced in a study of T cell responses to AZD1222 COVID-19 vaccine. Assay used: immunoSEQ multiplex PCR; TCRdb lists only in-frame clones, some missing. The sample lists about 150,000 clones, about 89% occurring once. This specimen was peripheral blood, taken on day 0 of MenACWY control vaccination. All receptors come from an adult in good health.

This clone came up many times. The CDR3 region has the DNA TGTGCCAGCAGCTCCCTCGATATCAGGACAGGTTTCCTCTACGAGCAGTACTTC. Its protein is CASSSLDIRTGFLYEQYF. The chain is built from TRBV7-9 and TRBJ2-7; 7 bases line up with TRBD1. The V segment lost 4 bases and the J segment 3 bases; nucleotides outside the gene matches: 18. Germline V CDR1 and CDR2: SEHNR, FQNEAQ (reference sequence). The CDR3 extends over 18 amino acids.

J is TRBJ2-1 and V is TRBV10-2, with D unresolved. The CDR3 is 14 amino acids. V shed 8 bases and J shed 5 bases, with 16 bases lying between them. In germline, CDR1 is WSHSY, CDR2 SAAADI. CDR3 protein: CASHLAGINNEQFF. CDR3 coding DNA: TGCGCCAGCCATCTGGCTGGTATCAACAATGAGCAGTTCTTC.

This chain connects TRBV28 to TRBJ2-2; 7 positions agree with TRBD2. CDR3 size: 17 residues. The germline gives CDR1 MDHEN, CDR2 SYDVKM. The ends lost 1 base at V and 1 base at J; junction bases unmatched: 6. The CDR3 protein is CASSLFWSGVNTGELFF. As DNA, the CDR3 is TGTGCCAGCAGTTTATTCTGGAGCGGGGTGAACACCGGGGAGCTGTTTTTT.

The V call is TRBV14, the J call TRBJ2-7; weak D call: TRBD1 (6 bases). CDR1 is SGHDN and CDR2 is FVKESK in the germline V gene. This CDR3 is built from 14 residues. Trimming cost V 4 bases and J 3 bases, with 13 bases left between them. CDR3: CASSRSQGSYEQYF. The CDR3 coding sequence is TGTGCCAGCAGCCGCTCACAGGGAAGCTACGAGCAGTACTTC.

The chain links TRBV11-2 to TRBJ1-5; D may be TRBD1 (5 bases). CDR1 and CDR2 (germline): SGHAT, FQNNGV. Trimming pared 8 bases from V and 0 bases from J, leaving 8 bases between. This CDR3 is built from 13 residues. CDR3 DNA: TGTGCCAGCGCGGGGACTAGCAATCAGCCCCAGCATTTT. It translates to CASAGTSNQPQHF.

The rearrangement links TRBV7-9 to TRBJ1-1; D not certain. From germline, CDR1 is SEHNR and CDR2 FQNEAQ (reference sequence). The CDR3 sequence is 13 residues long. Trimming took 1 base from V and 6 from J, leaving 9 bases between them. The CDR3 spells CASSLEGLAEAFF. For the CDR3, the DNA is TGTGCCAGCAGCTTAGAAGGGTTGGCTGAAGCTTTCTTT.

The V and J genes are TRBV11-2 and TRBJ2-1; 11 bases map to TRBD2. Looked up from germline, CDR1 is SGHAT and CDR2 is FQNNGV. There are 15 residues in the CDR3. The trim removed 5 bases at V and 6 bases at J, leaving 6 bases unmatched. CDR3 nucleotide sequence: TGTGCCAGCAGCCCCACTAGCGGGAGAGGCAATGAGCAGTTCTTC. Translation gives CASSPTSGRGNEQFF.

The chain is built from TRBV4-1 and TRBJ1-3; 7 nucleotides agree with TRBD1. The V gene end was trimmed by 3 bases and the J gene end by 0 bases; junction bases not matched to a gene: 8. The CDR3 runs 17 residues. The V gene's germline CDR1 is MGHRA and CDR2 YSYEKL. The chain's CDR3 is CASSHLLTGSSGNTIYF. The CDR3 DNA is TGCGCCAGCAGCCATCTCTTGACAGGGAGCTCTGGAAACACCATATATTTT.

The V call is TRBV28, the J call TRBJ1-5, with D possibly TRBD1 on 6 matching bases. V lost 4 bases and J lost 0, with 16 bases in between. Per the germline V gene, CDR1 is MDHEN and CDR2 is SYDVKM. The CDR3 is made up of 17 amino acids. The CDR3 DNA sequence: TGTGCCAGCAGTTCCTCGACAGGATTTTATAGCAATCAGCCCCAGCATTTT. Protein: CASSSSTGFYSNQPQHF. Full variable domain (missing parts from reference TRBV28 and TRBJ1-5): DVKVTQSSRYLVKRTGEKVFLECVQDMDHENMFWYRQDPGLGLRLIYFSYDVKMKEKGDIPEGYSVSREKKERFSLILESASTNQTSMYLCASSSSTGFYSNQPQHFGDGTRLSIL.

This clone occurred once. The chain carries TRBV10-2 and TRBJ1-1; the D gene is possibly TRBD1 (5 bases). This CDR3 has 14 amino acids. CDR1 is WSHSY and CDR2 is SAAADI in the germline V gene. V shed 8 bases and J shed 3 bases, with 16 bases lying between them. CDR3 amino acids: CASLAGGGDTEAFF. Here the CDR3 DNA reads TGCGCCAGCCTTGCGGGCGGGGGGGACACTGAAGCTTTCTTT.

CDR3 nucleotides: TGCGCCAGCAGCTTGGAGGGGGCAGGGAGAGGCTACACCTTC. Amino acid sequence: CASSLEGAGRGYTF. V usage is TRBV5-1 and J usage is TRBJ1-2, with 7 bases identical to TRBD1. This CDR3 is built from 14 residues. Trimming took 0 bases from V and 8 from J; bases not matched to a gene: 7. The germline gives CDR1 SGHRS, CDR2 YFSETQ.

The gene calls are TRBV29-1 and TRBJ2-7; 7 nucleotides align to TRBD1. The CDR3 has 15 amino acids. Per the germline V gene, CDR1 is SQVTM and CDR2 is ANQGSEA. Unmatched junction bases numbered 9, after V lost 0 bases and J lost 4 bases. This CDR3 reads CSVEDPGTENYEQYF. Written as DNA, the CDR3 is TGCAGCGTTGAAGATCCAGGGACAGAAAATTACGAGCAGTACTTC.